This is a list of T cell receptor beta chains from one sample in a study of shared clonotypes between healthy human individuals. TCRdb keeps only in-frame clones here, not all; method: immunoSEQ multiplex PCR. Altogether about 510,000 clones are present, 90% to 97% being singletons, with the ten largest covering approximately 0.06%. Sequences were obtained from naive CD4+ T cells sorted from blood. The receptors were sampled from a woman in her 30s in good health. CDR3s include the opening cysteine and the closing phenylalanine or tryptophan. D genes are given only for firm matches. Clone size appears in some rows only: once, few, many, or a class for an expanded clone.

V gene	J gene	clone size	D gene	CDR3 protein	CDR3 DNA
TRBV29-1	TRBJ1-5	-	-	CSVEVSRSNQPQHF	TGCAGCGTTGAAGTTTCACGGAGCAATCAGCCCCAGCATTTT
TRBV5-1	TRBJ2-1	-	-	CASSGTMVRLGYNEQFF	TGCGCCAGCAGCGGGACCATGGTCCGTTTGGGGTACAATGAGCAGTTCTTC
TRBV6-6	TRBJ2-7	-	TRBD2	CASSYSVGSSGYEQYF	TGTGCCAGCAGTTACTCGGTAGGGTCTAGCGGATACGAGCAGTACTTC
TRBV6-6	TRBJ2-3	-	TRBD1	CASSLGTGRADTQYF	TGTGCCAGCAGTCTGGGGACAGGGAGGGCAGATACGCAGTATTTT
TRBV5-1	TRBJ2-3	-	TRBD2	CASSDRAGTSTDTQYF	TGCGCCAGCAGCGACAGAGCGGGGACTAGCACAGATACGCAGTATTTT
TRBV7-2	TRBJ2-3	-	TRBD2	CASSLAVNSGNTDTQYF	TGTGCCAGCAGCTTAGCGGTCAATAGCGGGAACACAGATACGCAGTATTTT
TRBV4-1	TRBJ2-2	-	-	CASSQGPLDAVPSNTGELFF	TGCGCCAGCAGCCAAGGTCCCCTTGATGCGGTCCCTTCGAACACCGGGGAGCTGTTTTTT
TRBV5-8	TRBJ1-5	-	TRBD1	CASSSYDRARGPQHF	TGTGCCAGCAGCTCGTACGACAGGGCCCGAGGGCCCCAGCATTTT
TRBV6-5	TRBJ1-2	-	-	CASSTGFYGYTF	TGTGCCAGCAGTACGGGGTTCTATGGCTACACCTTC
TRBV10-1	TRBJ2-7	-	-	CASSEEFGFEISYEQYF	TGCGCCAGCAGTGAGGAGTTCGGGTTCGAGATTTCCTACGAGCAGTACTTC
TRBV2	TRBJ1-4	-	TRBD1	CASSEAGTGIFGAPNEKLFF	TGTGCCAGCAGTGAAGCGGGGACAGGGATTTTCGGAGCACCTAATGAAAAACTGTTTTTT
TRBV7-2	TRBJ1-5	-	TRBD1	CASSFRGPDQPQHF	TGTGCCAGCAGCTTTAGGGGGCCGGATCAGCCCCAGCATTTT
TRBV28	TRBJ2-7	-	TRBD2	CASYGREGSYEQYF	TGTGCCAGCTATGGGCGGGAGGGCTCCTACGAGCAGTACTTC
TRBV5-1	TRBJ2-3	-	-	CASSLIPGSSTDTQYF	TGCGCCAGCAGCTTAATCCCCGGGTCTAGCACAGATACGCAGTATTTT
TRBV5-1	TRBJ2-5	-	TRBD1	CASSLGRQGSQETQYF	TGCGCCAGCAGCTTGGGTCGACAGGGATCCCAAGAGACCCAGTACTTC
TRBV11-2	TRBJ1-1	-	-	CASSLGRDIKEAFF	TGTGCCAGCAGCCTCGGGAGGGACATTAAAGAAGCTTTCTTT
TRBV5-1	TRBJ1-2	-	-	CASSLGGGPTNYGYTF	TGCGCCAGCAGCTTAGGTGGGGGACCAACTAACTATGGCTACACCTTC
TRBV9	TRBJ2-2	-	TRBD2	CASSVGVAGTTGELFF	TGTGCCAGCAGCGTTGGAGTAGCGGGAACGACCGGGGAGCTGTTTTTT
TRBV5-1	TRBJ2-1	-	-	CASSSGLPNNEQFF	TGCGCCAGCAGCTCGGGACTTCCCAACAATGAGCAGTTCTTC
TRBV28	TRBJ1-5	-	-	CASSLWAGNQPQHF	TGTGCCAGCAGTTTATGGGCGGGGAATCAGCCCCAGCATTTT
TRBV6-4	TRBJ2-1	-	-	CASSPQTSYNEQFF	TGTGCCAGCAGCCCACAGACTAGTTACAATGAGCAGTTCTTC
TRBV4-1	TRBJ2-1	-	-	CASSHPIHEQFF	TGCGCCAGCAGCCATCCTATCCATGAGCAGTTCTTC
TRBV29-1	TRBJ2-5	-	-	CSAQRGAEETQYF	TGCAGCGCCCAACGAGGGGCTGAAGAGACCCAGTACTTC
TRBV29-1	TRBJ2-7	-	TRBD1	CSAGTGFYEQYF	TGCAGCGCCGGGACAGGGTTTTACGAGCAGTACTTC
TRBV7-8	TRBJ2-2	-	TRBD2	CASIPTSGRNTGELFF	TGTGCCAGCATCCCGACTAGCGGGCGTAACACCGGGGAGCTGTTTTTT
TRBV7-2	TRBJ2-7	-	TRBD2	CASSLISGKFYEQYF	TGTGCCAGCAGCTTGATTAGCGGGAAGTTCTACGAGCAGTACTTC
TRBV5-1	TRBJ2-7	-	-	CASSLGYEQYF	TGCGCCAGCAGCTTGGGGTACGAGCAGTACTTC
TRBV19	TRBJ1-5	-	-	CASSTRVQGKKNNQPQHF	TGTGCCAGTAGTACCCGGGTCCAGGGAAAAAAAAACAATCAGCCCCAGCATTTT
TRBV7-7	TRBJ1-1	once	-	CASSPKRVPNTEAFF	TGTGCCAGCAGCCCCAAACGGGTCCCGAACACTGAAGCTTTCTTT
TRBV6-1	TRBJ2-1	once	-	CASSEHQGIYNEQFF	TGTGCCAGCAGTGAACACCAGGGGATCTACAATGAGCAGTTCTTC
TRBV28	TRBJ2-4	-	-	CASREGGQGGNIQYF	TGTGCCAGCAGAGAGGGAGGACAAGGGGGAAACATTCAGTACTTC
TRBV5-8	TRBJ1-5	-	-	CASSWAGGPQHF	TGTGCCAGCAGCTGGGCCGGGGGGCCCCAGCATTTT
TRBV7-9	TRBJ1-2	-	TRBD1	CASSLGRGQVGPKRYGYTF	TGTGCCAGCAGCTTGGGGAGGGGACAGGTCGGACCAAAGAGGTATGGCTACACCTTC
TRBV21-1	TRBJ2-7	-	-	CASSKPQGLPYEQYF	TGTGCCAGCAGCAAGCCTCAGGGATTGCCTTACGAGCAGTACTTC
TRBV5-1	TRBJ2-2	-	-	CASNAGERTGELFF	TGCGCCAGCAACGCAGGGGAGAGAACCGGGGAGCTGTTTTTT
TRBV7-2	TRBJ2-5	-	-	CASSLGGGQETQYF	TGTGCCAGCAGCTTAGGAGGGGGTCAAGAGACCCAGTACTTC
TRBV28	TRBJ1-5	-	-	CASSLIKPNQPQHF	TGTGCCAGCAGTTTAATCAAGCCCAATCAGCCCCAGCATTTT
TRBV6-5	TRBJ2-7	-	-	CASRREGRGSYEQYF	TGTGCCAGCAGGCGGGAAGGTAGAGGTTCCTACGAGCAGTACTTC
TRBV29-1	TRBJ2-3	-	-	CSGTTYTDTQYF	TGCAGCGGGACAACTTACACAGATACGCAGTATTTT
TRBV2	TRBJ2-3	-	TRBD2	CASSYTSGRDTQYF	TGTGCCAGCAGTTACACTAGCGGGAGGGATACGCAGTATTTT
TRBV20-1	TRBJ2-5	-	-	CSARAPLGQYF	TGCAGTGCTAGGGCCCCCCTGGGGCAGTACTTC
TRBV7-3	TRBJ2-1	-	-	CASSRLSGSSYNEQFF	TGTGCCAGCAGCCGTCTTAGCGGAAGCTCCTACAATGAGCAGTTCTTC
TRBV5-1	TRBJ2-5	-	TRBD2	CASSSLAGPRETQYF	TGCGCCAGCAGCTCGCTAGCGGGACCGAGGGAGACCCAGTACTTC
TRBV28	TRBJ2-3	-	-	CASDGQSTDTQYF	TGTGCCAGCGACGGTCAAAGCACAGATACGCAGTATTTT
TRBV5-6	TRBJ1-2	few	TRBD1	CASSFWDRDGYTF	TGTGCCAGCAGCTTCTGGGACAGGGATGGCTACACCTTC
TRBV5-1	TRBJ1-1	-	TRBD1	CASSAGQPYTEAFF	TGCGCCAGCAGCGCGGGACAGCCTTACACTGAAGCTTTCTTT
TRBV28	TRBJ1-6	once	-	CASSTPGAVPLHF	TGTGCCAGCAGTACCCCCGGAGCGGTACCCCTCCACTTT
TRBV19	TRBJ2-5	once	TRBD1	CASSVDRGSGETQYF	TGTGCCAGTAGTGTCGACAGGGGGTCGGGGGAGACCCAGTACTTC
TRBV19	TRBJ2-1	-	-	CASSSFNNEQFF	TGTGCCAGTTCGAGCTTCAACAATGAGCAGTTCTTC
TRBV10-3	TRBJ2-1	-	TRBD2	CAISAGTSLTEQFF	TGTGCCATCAGCGCCGGGACTAGCTTAACTGAGCAGTTCTTC
TRBV5-1	TRBJ2-5	-	TRBD2	CASSPPSGAQETQYF	TGCGCCAGCAGCCCGCCCAGCGGGGCCCAAGAGACCCAGTACTTC
TRBV5-1	TRBJ2-2	once	-	CASSLAGGGSGELFF	TGCGCCAGCAGCTTGGCCGGGGGCGGCTCCGGGGAGCTGTTTTTT
TRBV2	TRBJ2-6	-	-	CAGSTSGANVLTF	TGTGCCGGGTCCACGTCTGGGGCCAACGTCCTGACTTTC
TRBV19	TRBJ1-6	-	-	CASSIAGRRLHF	TGTGCCAGTAGTATAGCGGGTCGTCGCCTCCACTTT
TRBV19	TRBJ2-6	-	-	CASSGGVGGANVLTF	TGTGCCAGTAGCGGGGGCGTAGGTGGGGCCAACGTCCTGACTTTC
TRBV11-2	TRBJ2-5	once	TRBD2	CASSKGLGGTQYF	TGTGCCAGCAGCAAGGGACTAGGGGGGACCCAGTACTTC
TRBV11-3	TRBJ2-3	-	TRBD1	CASSWGQGSTDTQYF	TGTGCCAGCAGCTGGGGACAGGGAAGCACAGATACGCAGTATTTT